This record covers a single T cell receptor beta chain. The CDR3 covers 13 residues. Trimming shortened V by 7 bases and J by 4 bases, and 14 bases separated the two germline ends. CDR1 SGHRS and CDR2 YFSETQ come from the germline V gene. The method was immunoSEQ multiplex PCR; TCRdb's version includes in-frame clones alone and lacks a portion of them. The table records tens of thousands of clones, about 76% of them present only once. These data are taken from a study of glioma-infiltrating T cells after dendritic cell vaccination. Study-level background: Treatment, given 2003 to 2012, was autologous tumor lysate-pulsed dendritic cell vaccination. Autologous tumor lysate was loaded overnight onto monocyte-derived dendritic cells grown less than 8 days with IL-4 and GM-CSF.

The source is a human donor with glioblastoma. The material sequenced was blood, taken before dendritic cell vaccination. The gene calls are TRBV5-1 and TRBJ2-5, with D possibly TRBD1 on 6 matching bases. In DNA form, the CDR3 reads TGCGCCAGCTCACGACAGGACAGAGAGACCCAGTACTTC. Its protein product is CASSRQDRETQYF. Supplemented by reference TRBV5-1 and TRBJ2-5, the full variable domain reads KAGVTQTPRYLIKTRGQQVTLSCSPISGHRSVSWYQQTPGQGLQFLFEYFSETQRNKGNFPGRFSGRQFSNSRSEMNVSTLELGDSALYLCASSRQDRETQYFGPGTRLLVL.